The following is a TCR beta chain sequence with its context. Its antigen is currently not known. Base qualities are not recorded, but no much larger clone differs from it by a single base. This sample stems from a study of cytotoxic CD8 clonotypes in ibrutinib-treated CLL listed by TCRdb under 2021. In the study overall: In this cohort, approximately 15 patients were treatment-naive and under 13 were relapsed/refractory, while 17 to 18 had unmutated IGHV. Responses were partial in around 25 patients and complete in 2; after median around 72 months follow-up, 14 stayed in remission and about 12 progressed. Response samples were taken after a median of approximately 12 months on treatment, ranging from roughly 6 to 36 months. An average of 255,043 productive templates and 94,082 productive rearrangements was obtained per sample. Longitudinal samples were available for about 30% of the roughly 86 trial participants. Cryopreserved peripheral blood mononuclear cells were collected before treatment, at response, and at either disease progression or sustained remission. What the work shows at the level of the full study, not this receptor alone: Public clonotypes were found to be uncommon and were observed to contract or remain stable during treatment; the increase in clonality was shown to reflect expansion of private clonotypes at ibrutinib response. Baseline clonality was found to be higher than that of age-matched healthy donors and was strongly correlated with circulating CD8+ T-cell counts. Clonality rose at ibrutinib response, remained stable during sustained remission, and dropped back toward baseline at progression. Lymph node repertoires were not examined, and the timing of sampling was not matched between patients in sustained remission and those whose disease progressed.

The goal of deep resolution MiSeq sequencing was a depth between 1 in 1 million and 1 in 200,000 T cells, and coverage averaged 10x per clonotype. TCR beta libraries were generated with the immunoSEQ hsTCRB Kit. In the paper's pipeline: ImmunoSEQ Data Assistant and ImmunoSEQ Analyzer were used for data analysis, and V, D and J genes were assigned according to IMGT definitions. Clonality, with values ranging from 0 to 1, was calculated as one minus the normalized Shannon entropy of productive rearrangement frequencies. Only overrepresented clonotypes making up at least 0.05% of the repertoire of each patient were included in the public clonotype analysis. About twelve age-matched healthy donor repertoires from immuneACCESS were used as controls for clonality. Imported from immuneACCESS, the table was reduced by TCRdb to in-frame sequences with V and J called. These copies leave out some clones; in studies compared against another copy, an unresolved V gene accounts for under half, and the cause of the remainder is not known. V and J calls and clone size are given by that table; D and trimming were obtained from the DNA. Within this sample are around 310,000 clones, with roughly 80% of them counted one time only. The ten largest account for approximately 7% of the sample.

The CDR3 has 16 amino acids, counting the end cysteine and phenylalanine. Just the 48-base CDR3 DNA is kept, in frame starting at base 1. CDR1 and CDR2 are drawn from the germline V gene: LGHNA, YSLEER. The trim is 0 bases for V and 7 bases for J, with a gap of 18 bases between the germline ends. For TCR beta library preparation, about 2.2 micrograms of genomic DNA were extracted from the cryopreserved PBMCs. Longitudinal blood samples from CLL patients on ibrutinib monotherapy were analyzed using high-throughput TCR beta sequencing. The patients were enrolled in a single-center, open-label phase 2 trial of ibrutinib monotherapy.

Sequenced material: PBMCs, taken before ibrutinib treatment. Recombination connected TRBV4-3 to TRBJ2-5, with the D call perhaps TRBD1 or TRBD2, as 5 bases match in each case. This TCR came from a human donor with chronic lymphocytic leukemia. The DNA sequence follows: TGCGCCAGCAGCCAAGATAGCGCAGGGCACGTCGCGACCCAGTACTTC. Translated, it gives CASSQDSAGHVATQYF.